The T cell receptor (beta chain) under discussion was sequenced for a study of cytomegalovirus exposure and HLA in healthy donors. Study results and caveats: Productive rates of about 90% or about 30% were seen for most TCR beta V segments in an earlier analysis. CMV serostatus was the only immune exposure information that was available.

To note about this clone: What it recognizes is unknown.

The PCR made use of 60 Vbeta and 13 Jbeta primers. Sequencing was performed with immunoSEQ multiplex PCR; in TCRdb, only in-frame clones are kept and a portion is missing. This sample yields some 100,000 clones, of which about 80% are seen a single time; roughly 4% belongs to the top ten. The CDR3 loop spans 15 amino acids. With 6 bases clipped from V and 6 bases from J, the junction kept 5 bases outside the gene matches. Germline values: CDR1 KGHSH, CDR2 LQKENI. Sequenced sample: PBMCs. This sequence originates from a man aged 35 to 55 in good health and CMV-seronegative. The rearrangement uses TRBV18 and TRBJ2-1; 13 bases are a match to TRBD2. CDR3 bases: TGTGCCAGCTCCCTCACTAGCGGGGGGGCCAATGAGCAGTTCTTC. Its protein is CASSLTSGGANEQFF.